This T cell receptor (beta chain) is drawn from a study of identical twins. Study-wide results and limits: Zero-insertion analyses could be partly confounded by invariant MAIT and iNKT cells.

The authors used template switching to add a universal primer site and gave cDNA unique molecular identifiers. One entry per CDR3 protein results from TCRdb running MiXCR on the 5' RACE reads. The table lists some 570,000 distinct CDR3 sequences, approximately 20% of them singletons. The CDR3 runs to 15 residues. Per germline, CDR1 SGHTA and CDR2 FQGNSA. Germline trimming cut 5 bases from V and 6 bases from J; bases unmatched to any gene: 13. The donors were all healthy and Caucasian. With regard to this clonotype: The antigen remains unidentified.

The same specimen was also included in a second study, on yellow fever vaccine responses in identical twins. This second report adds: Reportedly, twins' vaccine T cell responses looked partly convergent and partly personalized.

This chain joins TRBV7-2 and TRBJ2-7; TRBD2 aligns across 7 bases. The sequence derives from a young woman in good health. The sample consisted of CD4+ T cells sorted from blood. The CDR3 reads CASSPWGGGSFEQYF. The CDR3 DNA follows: TGTGCCAGCAGCCCATGGGGTGGCGGGAGTTTCGAGCAGTACTTC.